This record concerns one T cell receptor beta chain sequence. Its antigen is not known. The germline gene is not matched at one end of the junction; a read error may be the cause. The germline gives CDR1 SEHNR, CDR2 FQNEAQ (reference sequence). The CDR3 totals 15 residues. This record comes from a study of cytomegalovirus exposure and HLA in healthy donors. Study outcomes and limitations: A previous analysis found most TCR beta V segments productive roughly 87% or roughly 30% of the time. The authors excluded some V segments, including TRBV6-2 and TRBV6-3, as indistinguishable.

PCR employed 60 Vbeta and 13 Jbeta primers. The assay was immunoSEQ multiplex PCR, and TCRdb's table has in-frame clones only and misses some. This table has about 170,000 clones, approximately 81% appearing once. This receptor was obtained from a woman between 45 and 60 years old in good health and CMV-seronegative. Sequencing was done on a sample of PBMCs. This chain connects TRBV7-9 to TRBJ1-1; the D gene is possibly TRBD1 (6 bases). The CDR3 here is CSSSLEGVSNTEAFF. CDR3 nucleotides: TGTTCCAGCAGCTTAGAGGGGGTGTCGAACACTGAAGCTTTCTTT.